A single TCR beta chain is shown here with its context. Antigen specificity is unknown. The record originates from a study of T cell responses to AZD1222 COVID-19 vaccine. The study pooled second doses at about 4 or about 12 weeks. CDR3 length: 12 residues. Trimming removed 7 bases at V and 0 bases at J, with 6 bases between. The germline V gene encodes CDR1 SQVTM and CDR2 ANQGSEA. Some clones are missing from TCRdb's copy, which holds only in-frame ones; the method was immunoSEQ multiplex PCR. Of 70,000 to 80,000 clones detected, around three quarters appear once; the ten largest clones hold 40% to 55%. Overall study findings and caveats: Variant regions that are unmutated are reportedly the target of nearly half of spike-specific TCRs. CD4 TCRs associated with vaccination spanned spike, dominating at 160-218 and 743-854. Researchers took repertoire samples only after the peak T cell response had come.

The source of this sequence is an adult who received the AZD1222 COVID-19 vaccine. The material sequenced was peripheral blood, taken 28 days after the second AZD1222 dose. The chain is built from TRBV29-1 and TRBJ1-4; possibly TRBD1 for D (5 bases). CDR3 in DNA: TGCAGCGGGGGGGCAACTAATGAAAAACTGTTTTTT. Translated, it gives CSGGATNEKLFF.